These 11 T cell receptor beta chains were sequenced from one sample in a study of T-cell reconstitution after alpha-beta-depleted transplantation in children. Unique molecular identifiers were used in preparing the TCRbeta library. One entry per CDR3 protein results from TCRdb running MiXCR on the PCR reads. The sample has 85,000 to 120,000 distinct CDR3 sequences; about 6% are singletons. The sequenced sample was PBMCs, mostly from graft donor cells, obtained 60 days after TCRalphabeta/CD19-depleted stem cell transplant. Source of these receptors: a female patient under 10 years old who had a stem cell transplant for Fanconi anemia, so the T cells may come from the graft donor.

This clonotype qualifies as medium-sized. This chain joins TRBV5-1 and TRBJ2-3, with 13 positions matching TRBD2. Germline loops: CDR1 SGHRS, CDR2 YFSETQ. The CDR3 totals 16 residues. The V segment lost 4 bases and the J segment 6 bases; nucleotides outside the gene matches: 8. For the CDR3, the DNA is TGCGCCAGCAGCCCTGGACTAGCGGGAGTAATGGATACGCAGTATTTT. Amino acids: CASSPGLAGVMDTQYF.

Turning to this clonotype: A read error may explain this, as a much larger clone is one base away. The chain carries TRBV4-2 and TRBJ2-5; no definite D call. Germline V gene sequence: CDR1 LGHNA, CDR2 YNFKEQ. The CDR3 consists of 15 residues. Trimming left V 1 base short and J 3 bases short, with 12 bases between. Written as DNA, the CDR3 is TGTGCCAGCAGCCAAGTAGAGACTCGTAAAGAGACCCAGTACTTC. It is translated as CASSQVETRKETQYF.

A single count supports this clonotype. Here the CDR3 omits its conserved ending phenylalanine or tryptophan, so a read error is the likely source. The chain combines TRBV27 with TRBJ2-3; TRBD2 matches 10 bases. J lost 0 bases, V lost 6 bases, and 3 bases had no gene match. The germline V gene has CDR1 MNHEY and CDR2 SMNVEV (reference sequence). The length of the CDR3 is 15 residues. CDR3 bases: TGTGCCAGCAGAGGACTAGCGGCTAGCACAGATACGCAGTATTGT. Its protein product is CASRGLAASTDTQYC.

The chain has TRBV12-5 and TRBJ2-5; D is perhaps TRBD1 or TRBD2 (5 bases each). The CDR3 is 12 amino acids. Germline V gives CDR1 LGHNT, CDR2 FRNRAP. Trimming took 4 bases from V and 5 from J, leaving 8 bases between them. CDR3 in DNA: TGTGCTAGTGGTTCCGAGGGGGAGACCCAGTACTTC. It is translated as CASGSEGETQYF.

The CDR3 DNA is TGTGCCAGCAGTTTGTCCCACCAAAACACTGAAGCTTTCTTT. Protein product: CASSLSHQNTEAFF. The gene calls are TRBV28 and TRBJ1-1; D is undetermined. Deletions cut 3 bases from V and 2 bases from J, with 10 bases between. Germline CDR1 MDHEN, CDR2 SYDVKM. CDR3 length: 14 residues.

In its sample, this clonotype was seen many times. The rearrangement joins TRBV7-8 to TRBJ2-7, with a weak D call TRBD2 (6 bases). Trimming removed 1 base from V and 5 bases from J, with 15 bases in between. Germline V gene data show CDR1 as SGHVS and CDR2 as FQNEAQ. This CDR3 has 15 amino acids. CDR3 sequence (DNA): TGTGCCAGCAGCTTAGTGGGGGGAGGCAGGGACGAGCAGTACTTC. It codes for CASSLVGGGRDEQYF.

This sequence joins TRBV28 and TRBJ1-1; 9 bases match TRBD1. The CDR3 covers 15 residues. Germline V gene lookup returns CDR1 MDHEN and CDR2 SYDVKM. V lost 4 bases and J lost 3; bases outside the gene matches: 6. The CDR3 is CASSYRGLRDTEAFF. Here the CDR3 DNA reads TGTGCCAGCAGTTACAGGGGGCTTAGGGACACTGAAGCTTTCTTT.

V is TRBV5-1 and J is TRBJ2-7; weak D call: TRBD1 (5 bases). This CDR3 is built from 12 residues. The V and J ends lost 2 bases and 3 bases respectively, with 6 bases between them. Per the germline V gene, CDR1 is SGHRS and CDR2 is YFSETQ. CDR3: CASSFTGYEQYF. CDR3 sequence (DNA): TGCGCCAGCAGCTTTACAGGCTACGAGCAGTACTTC. Full variable domain (rest looked up from reference TRBV5-1 and TRBJ2-7): KAGVTQTPRYLIKTRGQQVTLSCSPISGHRSVSWYQQTPGQGLQFLFEYFSETQRNKGNFPGRFSGRQFSNSRSEMNVSTLELGDSALYLCASSFTGYEQYFGPGTRLTVT.

There are many counts of this clonotype. The chain uses TRBV29-1 and TRBJ2-7; D is uncertain. Germline loops: CDR1 SQVTM, CDR2 ANQGSEA. V was clipped by 4 bases and J by 2 bases, with 6 bases between them. This CDR3 region has 11 residues. The CDR3 reads CSVGTAYEQYF. The CDR3 region has the DNA TGCAGCGTTGGGACGGCCTACGAGCAGTACTTC.

In this sample, this clonotype turned up many times. The V gene is TRBV20-1, the J gene TRBJ2-1; a weak D match, TRBD1 (5 bases). This CDR3 has 12 amino acids. Germline CDR1 DFQATT, CDR2 SNEGSKA (reference sequence). V lost 6 bases and J lost 0, with 6 bases in between. Here the CDR3 reads CSADSSYNEQFF. DNA for the CDR3: TGCAGTGCCGACAGCTCCTACAATGAGCAGTTCTTC.

The V call is TRBV30, the J call TRBJ2-6; D possibly corresponds to TRBD1 (6 bases). V was clipped by 0 bases and J by 0 bases, with 33 bases between them. The CDR3 extends over 24 amino acids. Germline CDR1 and CDR2: GTSNPN and SVGIG (reference sequence). The CDR3 sequence: CAWSVGVPVWTEVVKSSGANVLTF. The CDR3 DNA is TGTGCCTGGAGTGTAGGAGTTCCAGTTTGGACAGAAGTTGTTAAAAGCTCTGGGGCCAACGTCCTGACTTTC.